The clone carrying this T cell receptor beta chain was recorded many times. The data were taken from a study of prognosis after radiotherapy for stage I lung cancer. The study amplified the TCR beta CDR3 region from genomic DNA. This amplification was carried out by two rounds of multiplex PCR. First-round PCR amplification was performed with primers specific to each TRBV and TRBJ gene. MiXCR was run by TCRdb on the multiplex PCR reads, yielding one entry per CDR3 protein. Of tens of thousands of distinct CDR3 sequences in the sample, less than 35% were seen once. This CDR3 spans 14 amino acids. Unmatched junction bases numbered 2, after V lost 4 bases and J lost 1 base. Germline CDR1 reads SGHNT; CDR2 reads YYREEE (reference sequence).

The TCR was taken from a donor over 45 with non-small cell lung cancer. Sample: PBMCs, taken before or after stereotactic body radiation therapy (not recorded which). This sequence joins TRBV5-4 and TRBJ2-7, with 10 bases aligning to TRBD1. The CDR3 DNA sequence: TGTGCCAGCAGCCGGGGACAGGGGTCCTACGAGCAGTACTTC. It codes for CASSRGQGSYEQYF.